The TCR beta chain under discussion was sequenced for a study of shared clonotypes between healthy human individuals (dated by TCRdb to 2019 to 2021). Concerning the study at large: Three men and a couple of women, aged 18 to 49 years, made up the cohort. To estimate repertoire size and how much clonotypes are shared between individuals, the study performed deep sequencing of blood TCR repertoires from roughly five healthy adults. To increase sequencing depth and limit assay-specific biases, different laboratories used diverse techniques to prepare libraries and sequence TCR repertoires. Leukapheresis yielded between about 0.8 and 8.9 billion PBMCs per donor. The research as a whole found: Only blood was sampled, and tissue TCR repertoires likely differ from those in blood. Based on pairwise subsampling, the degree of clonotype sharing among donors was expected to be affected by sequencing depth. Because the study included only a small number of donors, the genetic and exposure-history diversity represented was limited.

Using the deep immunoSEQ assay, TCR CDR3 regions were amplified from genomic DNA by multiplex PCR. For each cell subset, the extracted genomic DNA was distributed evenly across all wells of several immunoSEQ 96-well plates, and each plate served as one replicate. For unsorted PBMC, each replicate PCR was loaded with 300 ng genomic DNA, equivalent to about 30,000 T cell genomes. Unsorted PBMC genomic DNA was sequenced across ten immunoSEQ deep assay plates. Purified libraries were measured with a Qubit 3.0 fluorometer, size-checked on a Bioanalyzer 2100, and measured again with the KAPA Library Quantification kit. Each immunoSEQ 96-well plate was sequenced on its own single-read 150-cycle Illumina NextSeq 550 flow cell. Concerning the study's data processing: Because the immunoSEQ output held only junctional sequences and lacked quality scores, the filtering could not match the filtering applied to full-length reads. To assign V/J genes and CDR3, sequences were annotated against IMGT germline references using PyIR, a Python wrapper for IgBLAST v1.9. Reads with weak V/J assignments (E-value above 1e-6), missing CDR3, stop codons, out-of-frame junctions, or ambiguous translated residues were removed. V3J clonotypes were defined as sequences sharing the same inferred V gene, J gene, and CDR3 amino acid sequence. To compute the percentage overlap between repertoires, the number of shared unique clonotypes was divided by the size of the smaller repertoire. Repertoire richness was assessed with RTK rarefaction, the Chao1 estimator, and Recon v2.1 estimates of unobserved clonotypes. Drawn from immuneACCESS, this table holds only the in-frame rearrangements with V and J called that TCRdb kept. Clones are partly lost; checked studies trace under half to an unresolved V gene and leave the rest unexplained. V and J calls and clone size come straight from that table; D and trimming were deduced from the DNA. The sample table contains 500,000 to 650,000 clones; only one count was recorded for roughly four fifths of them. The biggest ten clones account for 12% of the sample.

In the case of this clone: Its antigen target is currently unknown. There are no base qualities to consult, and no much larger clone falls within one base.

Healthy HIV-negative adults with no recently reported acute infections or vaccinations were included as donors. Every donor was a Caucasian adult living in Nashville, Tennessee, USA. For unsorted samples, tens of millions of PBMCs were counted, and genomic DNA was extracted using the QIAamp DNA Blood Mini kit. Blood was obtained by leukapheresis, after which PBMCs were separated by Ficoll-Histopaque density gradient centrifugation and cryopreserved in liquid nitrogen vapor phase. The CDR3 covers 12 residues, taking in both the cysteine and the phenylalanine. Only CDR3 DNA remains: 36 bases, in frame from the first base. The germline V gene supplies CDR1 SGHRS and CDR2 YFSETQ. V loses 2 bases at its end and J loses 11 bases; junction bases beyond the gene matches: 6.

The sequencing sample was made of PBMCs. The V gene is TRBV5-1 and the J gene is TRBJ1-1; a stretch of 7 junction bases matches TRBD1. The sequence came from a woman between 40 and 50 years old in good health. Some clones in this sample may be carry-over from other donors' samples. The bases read TGCGCCAGCAGCTTTACAGGGGTGGATGCTTTCTTT. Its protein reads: CASSFTGVDAFF.